This is a list of T cell receptor beta chains from one sample in a study of glioma-infiltrating T cells. Each CDR3 protein is one row after TCRdb ran MiXCR on the multiplex PCR reads. The sample holds under 200,000 distinct CDR3 sequences; roughly 32% are singletons and the top ten take 20% to 25%. Sequenced sample: glioma tissue, nonneoplastic brain tissue, or PBMCs (not recorded which). These receptors originate from a human donor with low-grade glioma or glioblastoma, undergoing nonglioma brain surgery, or in good health (not recorded which). Each CDR3 is given with its conserved first and last residue. D genes are given only for firm matches. Part of the rows lack a size; the others show once, few, many or a class for expanded clones.

D	V	size	J	DNA	CDR3
TRBD2	TRBV6-6	NA	TRBJ2-1	TGTGCCAGCAGTTACTCGGGACTAGCGGGAGATAAGTTGGAGTTCTTC	CASSYSGLAGDKLEFF
TRBD1	TRBV7-9	many	TRBJ2-7	TGTGCCAGCAGCTTAAATACAGGGGCCTGGGGCGAGCAGTACTTC	CASSLNTGAWGEQYF
TRBD2	TRBV4-1	NA	TRBJ2-1	TGCGCCAGCAGCCAAGGTTATGGACTAGCGGTCAATGAGCAGTTCTTC	CASSQGYGLAVNEQFF
NA	TRBV4-3	few	TRBJ2-3	TGCGCCAGCAGCCAATTCGTCAACCCGAGCACAGATACGCAGTATTTT	CASSQFVNPSTDTQYF
NA	TRBV2	many	TRBJ1-1	TGTGCCAGCAGTGGGGCGGTGAACACTGAAGCTTTCTTT	CASSGAVNTEAFF
TRBD2	TRBV4-1	many	TRBJ2-3	TGCGCCAGCAGCCATAGGGGACTAGCGGGAGTTGGAGACACAGATACGCAGTATTTT	CASSHRGLAGVGDTDTQYF
NA	TRBV10-3	few	TRBJ1-1	TGTGCCATCGGGACATCTATGAACACTGAAGCTTTCTTT	CAIGTSMNTEAFF
NA	TRBV28	NA	TRBJ1-1	TGTGCCAGCAGACTACAGGTAACTGAAGCTCTCTTT	CASRLQVTEALF
NA	TRBV10-3	many	TRBJ2-5	TGTGCCATCAGTAGGGGCGGCCCGACAGAGACCCAGTACTTC	CAISRGGPTETQYF
NA	TRBV4-3	many	TRBJ2-2	TGCGCCAGCAGCCAAGATTTCACCCTTAATAGCGGGGAGCTGTTTTTT	CASSQDFTLNSGELFF
NA	TRBV18	many	TRBJ2-5	TGTGCCAGCTCACCACCGACCGGGCAGAAGACCCAGTACTTC	CASSPPTGQKTQYF
TRBD1	TRBV27	many	TRBJ1-2	TGTGCCAGCAGCACTCTCGACAGGGGAGGCTACACCTTC	CASSTLDRGGYTF
NA	TRBV6-1	many	TRBJ2-1	TGTGCCAGCAGGCAACCGGGACCGTTGACTTACTCCTACAATGAGCAGTTCTTC	CASRQPGPLTYSYNEQFF
NA	TRBV19	few	TRBJ1-2	TGTGCCAGTACCGGAGGTTGGATTTATGGCTACACCTTC	CASTGGWIYGYTF
NA	TRBV5-1	NA	TRBJ1-3	TGCGCCAGCAGCAAAGGAGGTGGTCGGACGTCTGGAAACACCATATATTTT	CASSKGGGRTSGNTIYF
NA	TRBV20-1	NA	TRBJ1-5	TGCGGTGCCGAGGGTCGGGTTGGGGGCAATCAGCACCAGCATTTT	CGAEGRVGGNQHQHF
NA	TRBV6-2/TRBV6-3	NA	TRBJ1-1	TGTGCCAGCGAATCCAAGAACACTAAGGCTTTCTTT	CASESKNTKAFF
NA	TRBV7-9	NA	TRBJ2-1	TGTGCCAGCAGCTTAATGGGATCTGGCGGCAATGAGCAGTTCTTC	CASSLMGSGGNEQFF
TRBD2	TRBV3-1	NA	TRBJ2-3	TGTGCCAGCAGCCCGACTAGCGGGAGCCCCCCAGATACGCAGTATTTT	CASSPTSGSPPDTQYF
TRBD1	TRBV7-9	few	TRBJ2-7	TGTGCCAGCAGCTCCAATAACCGGGACAGGTTCTCCTACGAGCAGTACTTC	CASSSNNRDRFSYEQYF
TRBD1	TRBV20-1	many	TRBJ2-5	TGCAGTGCTAGCTCCAGGGGGTTGCTGGAAGAGACCCAGTACTTC	CSASSRGLLEETQYF
TRBD2	TRBV20-1	NA	TRBJ2-7	TGCAGTGCTAGAGTTAAGGTAGGAGGACTAGCGGGAGTAAGGTCCTACGAGCAGTACTTC	CSARVKVGGLAGVRSYEQYF
NA	TRBV7-2	many	TRBJ2-3	TGTGCCAGCGAGGGCCTAGATACGCAGTATTTT	CASEGLDTQYF
NA	TRBV20-1	NA	TRBJ2-5	TGCAGTGCTAGAGATGGGGCAGGAGGAGAGACCCAGTACTTC	CSARDGAGGETQYF
TRBD1	TRBV19	NA	TRBJ1-2	TGTGCCAGTATGATACGACAGGGTAGCTATGGCTACACCTTC	CASMIRQGSYGYTF
NA	TRBV6-5	many	TRBJ2-7	TGTGCCAGCAGTTACTCGGCGGGACACAACGAGCAGTACTTC	CASSYSAGHNEQYF
TRBD2	TRBV7-9	many	TRBJ2-7	TGTGCCAGCAGCTTGGGACTAGCGGGACCCTACGAGCAGTACTTC	CASSLGLAGPYEQYF
TRBD1	TRBV19	once	TRBJ2-2	TGTGTTAGTAGTAAGAGGACAGGGGAGGACACCGGGGAGCTGTTTTTT	CVSSKRTGEDTGELFF
TRBD2	TRBV3-1	few	TRBJ2-5	TGTGCCAGCAGGTTGGGACTAGCGGGAGAAGAGACCCAGTACTTC	CASRLGLAGEETQYF
NA	TRBV24-1	many	TRBJ1-1	TGTGCCACCAGTGAACGAGGGGGGACTGAAGCTTTCTTT	CATSERGGTEAFF
NA	TRBV10-3	many	TRBJ2-1	TGTGCCATCAGTGAGAGGGGTACCTACAATGAGCAGTTCTTC	CAISERGTYNEQFF
NA	TRBV7-2	many	TRBJ2-7	TGTGCCAGCAGCTTATACGAGGGGACGGGCGAGCAGTACTTC	CASSLYEGTGEQYF
NA	TRBV7-8	many	TRBJ1-1	TGTGCCGGTTCCCTCGACAGGAACACTGAAGCTTTCTTT	CAGSLDRNTEAFF
TRBD1	TRBV20-1	many	TRBJ2-7	TGCAGTGCTGTTGGACAGGGAGGATACGAGCAGTACTTC	CSAVGQGGYEQYF
NA	TRBV5-4	NA	TRBJ2-7	TGTGCCAGCAGCTTGGGAGGCACTGACGCCTCATACGAGCAGTACTTC	CASSLGGTDASYEQYF
TRBD2	TRBV4-3	few	TRBJ2-3	TGCGCCAGCAGCCAAGCGGGAGGGACCCCAGATACGCAGTATTTT	CASSQAGGTPDTQYF
NA	TRBV5-4	few	TRBJ2-3	TGTGCCAGCAGCACCGTGGGGGGGCCTATCTCGTATACGCAGTATTTT	CASSTVGGPISYTQYF
NA	TRBV7-9	many	TRBJ1-4	TGTGCCAGCACCCTCACCGGGACCCCTAAACTGTTTTTT	CASTLTGTPKLFF
TRBD2	TRBV27	NA	TRBJ2-5	TGTGTTAGCAGTTTATCACCGGGACTAGTTACGGAGACCCAGTACTTC	CVSSLSPGLVTETQYF
TRBD2	TRBV29-1	NA	TRBJ2-1	TGCAGCGTTGGACTAGCGGATTCAGCCTACAATGAGCAGCTCTTC	CSVGLADSAYNEQLF
NA	TRBV12-3/TRBV12-4	NA	TRBJ2-5	TGTGCCAGCAGTTCTGGAAAAAGCCAGTACTTC	CASSSGKSQYF
NA	TRBV5-1	NA	TRBJ2-1	TGCGCCAGCAGCTTTGTGGACCGGAACAATGAGCAGTTCTTC	CASSFVDRNNEQFF
NA	TRBV3-1	few	TRBJ2-2	TGTGCCAGCAGCCAAGATTGGTTGGGGAACACCGGGGAGCTGTTTTTT	CASSQDWLGNTGELFF
NA	TRBV3-1	few	TRBJ1-4	TGTGCCAGCAGCCCCGGGATAACAAATGAAAAACTGTTTTTT	CASSPGITNEKLFF
NA	TRBV27	many	TRBJ2-3	TGTGCCAGCAGTTTACGATATTGGGGAAACACAGATACGCAGTATTTT	CASSLRYWGNTDTQYF
TRBD2	TRBV30	NA	TRBJ2-3	TGTGCCTGGACCCAGCGGGAGAGAGATACGCAGTATTTT	CAWTQRERDTQYF
NA	TRBV19	NA	TRBJ1-1	TGTGCCAGTAGTATATCGGGGGGGCACACTGAAGCTTTCTTT	CASSISGGHTEAFF
NA	TRBV7-2	many	TRBJ2-3	TGTGCCAGCAGGGGGGCTAGGCATCCAGATACGCAGTATTTT	CASRGARHPDTQYF
NA	TRBV25-1	many	TRBJ2-1	TGTGCCAGCAGTGAAAGGGGGAGAGATGAGCAGTTCTTC	CASSERGRDEQFF
TRBD1	TRBV10-3	NA	TRBJ2-5	TGTGCCATCATGGACAGGGAAGAGACCCAGTACTTC	CAIMDREETQYF
TRBD2	TRBV6-1	NA	TRBJ2-7	TGTGCCAGCAGTGGAAGCGGGACCTCCTACGAGCAGTACTTC	CASSGSGTSYEQYF
NA	TRBV5-1	many	TRBJ2-7	TGCGCCAGCAAAGTCGGGGAGAGCTCCTACGAGCAGTACTTC	CASKVGESSYEQYF
NA	TRBV29-1	many	TRBJ1-2	TGCAGCGTTGTTGAAGGGAACTATGGCTACACCTTC	CSVVEGNYGYTF
NA	TRBV12-3/TRBV12-4	many	TRBJ2-5	TGTGCCAGCAGTTATTATAGCCTAGAGACCCAGTACTTC	CASSYYSLETQYF
NA	TRBV27	many	TRBJ2-7	TGTGCCAGCAGTTTAATGGCACCTTACGAGCAGTACTTC	CASSLMAPYEQYF
NA	TRBV6-4	NA	TRBJ1-5	TGTGCCAGCAGTTACTCGGTGACAGGAGGTTCACCCCTCCATTTT	CASSYSVTGGSPLHF
NA	TRBV7-9	many	TRBJ2-1	TGTGCCAGCAGCTTCCGAGCAACGGGGAATGAGCAGTTCTTC	CASSFRATGNEQFF
NA	TRBV27	once	TRBJ2-7	TGTGCCAGCAGCTTAGAGCCTGGAACGGGCGAGCAGTACTTC	CASSLEPGTGEQYF
TRBD1	TRBV5-5	few	TRBJ2-3	TGTGCCAGCAGCTTGCGGGACAGGCAATCCCCAGATACGCAGTATTTT	CASSLRDRQSPDTQYF
NA	TRBV5-1	few	TRBJ2-5	TGCGCCAGCAGCTTGGCGGCTAGCAGATTAGAGACCCAGTACTTC	CASSLAASRLETQYF